This is a list of T cell receptor beta chains from one sample in a study of immune heterogeneity within non-small cell lung tumors. TCRdb re-called the multiplex PCR reads with MiXCR, one entry per CDR3 protein. The data show approximately 4,600 distinct CDR3 sequences, about 40% seen once. Sequenced input: lung tumor tissue. Every receptor here comes from a woman between 50 and 59 years old with non-small cell lung cancer. Each CDR3 is given with its conserved first and last residue. The D gene is left open where the match is weak. The size entry is marked missing in some rows and otherwise reads once, few, many or a size class.

CDR3aa	CDR3nt	v_gene	j_gene	d_gene	abundance
CASSQVPSSGNTIYF	TGTGCCAGCAGCCAAGTCCCGAGCTCTGGAAACACCATATATTTT	TRBV3-1	TRBJ1-3	.	.
CASTAGGRNGYTF	TGTGCCAGCACCGCGGGGGGCCGTAATGGCTACACCTTC	TRBV27	TRBJ1-2	.	medium-sized
CASSQDRAEGPKSEQFF	TGTGCCAGCAGCCAAGATCGGGCGGAGGGCCCGAAGAGTGAGCAGTTCTTC	TRBV14	TRBJ2-1	.	.
CASSPSREETQYF	TGTGCCAGCAGTCCGAGCAGGGAAGAGACCCAGTACTTC	TRBV12-3/TRBV12-4	TRBJ2-5	.	.
CASATGNTEAFF	TGTGCCAGCGCAACTGGGAACACTGAAGCTTTCTTT	TRBV2	TRBJ1-1	.	many
CSARLPNEKLFF	TGCAGTGCTAGACTACCCAATGAAAAACTGTTTTTT	TRBV20-1	TRBJ1-4	.	medium-sized
CASSQDWDQPQHF	TGCGCCAGCAGCCAAGACTGGGATCAGCCCCAGCATTTT	TRBV4-1	TRBJ1-5	.	medium-sized
CAAAVSDNQPQHF	TGTGCCGCCGCCGTATCGGACAATCAGCCCCAGCATTTT	TRBV24-1	TRBJ1-5	.	.
CATLPGPRYGYTF	TGTGCCACCCTCCCGGGGCCAAGATATGGCTACACCTTC	TRBV11-2	TRBJ1-2	.	.
CASSYTQTGKSSGNTIYF	TGTGCCAGCAGTTACACCCAGACAGGGAAATCCTCTGGAAACACCATATATTTT	TRBV6-2/TRBV6-3	TRBJ1-3	TRBD1	.
CASSQDHTAYPITSQYF	TGCGCCAGCAGCCAAGATCATACGGCATACCCGATTACCTCGCAGTACTTC	TRBV4-1	TRBJ2-7	.	medium-sized
CASSQVAMGYNEQFF	TGTGCCAGCAGTCAGGTTGCGATGGGATACAATGAGCAGTTCTTC	TRBV6-2/TRBV6-3	TRBJ2-1	.	many
CASSLTGQQPQHF	TGTGCCAGTAGTCTTACGGGGCAACAGCCCCAGCATTTT	TRBV19	TRBJ1-5	.	once
CASSHLGTLIYEQYF	TGTGCCAGCAGCCACCTCGGGACGTTGATCTACGAGCAGTACTTC	TRBV5-4	TRBJ2-7	.	.
CATSDRQGDGQPQHF	TGTGCCACCAGTGACCGACAGGGGGATGGTCAGCCCCAGCATTTT	TRBV24-1	TRBJ1-5	TRBD1	once
CASRERLAGGDEQFF	TGTGCCAGCAGGGAACGACTAGCGGGAGGGGATGAGCAGTTCTTC	TRBV12-3/TRBV12-4	TRBJ2-1	TRBD2	.
CASSITQAREQYF	TGTGCCAGTAGTATAACCCAAGCGAGGGAGCAGTACTTC	TRBV19	TRBJ2-7	.	.
CASSSTGLAGGHEQYF	TGTGCCAGCAGCTCAACGGGACTAGCGGGGGGTCACGAGCAGTACTTC	TRBV13	TRBJ2-7	TRBD2	medium-sized
CASSLSRDTGGSEQYF	TGTGCCAGCAGCTTATCCCGGGACACGGGGGGCTCCGAGCAGTACTTC	TRBV7-8	TRBJ2-7	.	medium-sized
CASSLVGVTKAFF	TGCGCCAGCAGCTTGGTAGGAGTTACTAAAGCTTTCTTT	TRBV5-1	TRBJ1-1	.	medium-sized
CAWSPPGQVPYEQYF	TGTGCCTGGAGTCCTCCGGGACAGGTCCCCTACGAGCAGTACTTC	TRBV30	TRBJ2-7	TRBD1	medium-sized
CASSPTGVEKLFF	TGTGCCAGCAGCCCGACAGGGGTTGAAAAACTGTTTTTT	TRBV5-6	TRBJ1-4	TRBD1	.
CSARAQGAGAFF	TGCAGTGCTAGAGCACAGGGGGCCGGAGCTTTCTTT	TRBV20-1	TRBJ1-1	TRBD1	.
CASRPHVGGRGVHEQYF	TGTGCCAGCAGACCCCATGTTGGGGGCAGGGGTGTTCACGAGCAGTACTTC	TRBV12-3/TRBV12-4	TRBJ2-7	.	medium-sized
CASSEGSFSEAFF	TGTGCCAGCAGTGAAGGGTCTTTTTCCGAAGCTTTCTTT	TRBV2	TRBJ1-1	.	.
CASSPGLDTQYF	TGTGCCAGCAGTCCAGGGTTAGATACGCAGTATTTT	TRBV2	TRBJ2-3	.	.
CASSLWRGNTEAFF	TGTGCCAGCAGTTTATGGCGGGGGAACACTGAAGCTTTCTTT	TRBV28	TRBJ1-1	.	medium-sized
CAISAPTGGVAFF	TGTGCCATCAGTGCCCCTACAGGGGGCGTAGCTTTCTTT	TRBV10-3	TRBJ1-1	TRBD1	many
CASSLGPGLAGGNGQFF	TGTGCCAGCAGCTTAGGCCCGGGACTAGCGGGAGGAAATGGGCAGTTCTTC	TRBV13	TRBJ2-1	TRBD2	few
CASSFTSLDEQYF	TGTGCCAGCAGCTTTACCTCACTGGACGAGCAGTACTTC	TRBV11-3	TRBJ2-7	.	.
CASSADLAGGSYEQYF	TGTGCCAGCAGTGCGGATTTAGCGGGAGGGTCCTACGAGCAGTACTTC	TRBV6-1	TRBJ2-7	TRBD2	few
CATSDSYEQYF	TGTGCCACCAGTGATTCCTACGAGCAGTACTTC	TRBV24-1	TRBJ2-7	.	medium-sized
CAGSRSGGDQETQYF	TGCGCCGGCAGCCGCTCGGGGGGGGACCAAGAGACCCAGTACTTC	TRBV4-1	TRBJ2-5	TRBD2	.
CASSLVAGDYGYTF	TGTGCCAGCAGCTTAGTTGCCGGGGACTATGGCTACACCTTC	TRBV7-2	TRBJ1-2	.	medium-sized
CASNGGNTIYF	TGTGCCAGCAACGGGGGAAACACCATATATTTT	TRBV3-1	TRBJ1-3	.	medium-sized
CASSQDPSSTDTQYF	TGTGCCAGCAGCCAAGATCCGTCTAGCACAGATACGCAGTATTTT	TRBV3-1	TRBJ2-3	.	.
CASSLPPGQRTNYGYTF	TGTGCCAGCAGTCTTCCTCCGGGACAGCGAACTAACTATGGCTACACCTTC	TRBV28	TRBJ1-2	TRBD1	.
CASSPGRSYEQYF	TGTGCCAGCAGCCCAGGGAGGTCCTACGAGCAGTACTTC	TRBV7-8	TRBJ2-7	.	medium-sized
CASSSIRLAGGTDTQYF	TGTGCCAGCAGCTCTATCCGACTAGCGGGGGGCACAGATACGCAGTATTTT	TRBV12-3/TRBV12-4	TRBJ2-3	TRBD2	medium-sized
CASSPGLAGVGIQYF	TGTGCCAGCAGCCCCGGACTAGCGGGAGTGGGCATTCAGTACTTC	TRBV6-1	TRBJ2-4	TRBD2	.
CASSYSTWTEAFF	TGTGCCAGCAGTTACTCGACGTGGACTGAAGCTTTCTTT	TRBV6-6	TRBJ1-1	.	medium-sized
CASSMGVRGANTGELFF	TGTGCCAGTAGTATGGGGGTCCGGGGTGCGAACACCGGGGAGCTGTTTTTT	TRBV19	TRBJ2-2	.	many
CASSQDPGRVNEKLFF	TGTGCCAGCAGCCAAGATCCGGGCAGGGTTAATGAAAAACTGTTTTTT	TRBV3-1	TRBJ1-4	.	.
CAWSVPLSPSGRIYEQYF	TGTGCCTGGAGTGTACCCCTGTCGCCTAGCGGGAGAATCTACGAGCAGTACTTC	TRBV30	TRBJ2-7	TRBD2	.
CAWRTPDRNRGYTF	TGTGCCTGGAGGACCCCGGACAGGAATAGGGGCTACACCTTC	TRBV30	TRBJ1-2	TRBD1	medium-sized
CSARDPGRGGPNEQFF	TGCAGTGCTAGAGATCCAGGTCGAGGGGGGCCAAATGAGCAGTTCTTC	TRBV20-1	TRBJ2-1	.	medium-sized
CASSLGQGIINSPLHF	TGTGCCAGCAGCTTGGGCCAGGGGATAATAAATTCACCCCTCCACTTT	TRBV5-6	TRBJ1-6	.	medium-sized
CASSILCSAGYNEQLF	TGTGCGAGTAGTATTTTGTGTAGCGCAGGGTACAATGAGCAGTTGTTC	TRBV19	TRBJ2-1	.	.
CASTGATSYEQYF	TGTGCCTCCACCGGCGCCACCTCCTACGAGCAGTACTTC	TRBV6-1	TRBJ2-7	.	medium-sized
CASSQDWGNNQPQHF	TGTGCCAGCAGCCAAGACTGGGGGAACAATCAGCCCCAGCATTTT	TRBV3-1	TRBJ1-5	.	large
CASWHQGSSYEQYF	TGTGCCAGCTGGCATCAGGGGTCGTCCTACGAGCAGTACTTC	TRBV28	TRBJ2-7	.	many
CASSAQGFGTQYF	TGTGCCAGCAGTGCCCAGGGGTTTGGGACCCAGTACTTC	TRBV25-1	TRBJ2-5	.	many
CASSEQGASSPLHF	TGTGCCAGCAGTGAACAGGGGGCTTCCTCACCCCTCCACTTT	TRBV6-1	TRBJ1-6	TRBD1	.
CSVRPGTGGYTF	TGCAGCGTCCGTCCCGGGACAGGGGGCTACACCTTC	TRBV29-1	TRBJ1-2	TRBD1	medium-sized
CATGAYNEQFF	TGTGCCACCGGTGCCTACAATGAGCAGTTCTTC	TRBV6-1	TRBJ2-1	.	many
CASSPHPGASYEQYF	TGCGCCAGCAGCCCTCACCCTGGGGCCTCCTACGAGCAGTACTTC	TRBV5-1	TRBJ2-7	.	medium-sized